These T cell receptor beta chains were read from a single sample in a study of T cells after yellow fever vaccination. TCRdb redid the calling of the 5' RACE reads with MiXCR, one entry per CDR3 protein. The sample records around 340,000 distinct CDR3 sequences, under 15% being singletons. The sequenced sample was CD4+ T cells sorted from PBMCs, obtained 15 days after the yellow fever booster vaccination. These receptors were obtained from a man younger than 35 who received the YFV17D yellow fever vaccine. Both conserved end residues are part of each CDR3. D genes are given only for firm matches. The listing skips clone size in some rows; elsewhere it reads once, few, many or a size class.

d_call: NA; j_call: TRBJ1-4; v_call: TRBV12-3/TRBV12-4; clone_size: NA; cdr3_aa: CASSLGGGGEKLFF; cdr3_nt: TGTGCCAGCAGTTTAGGAGGAGGAGGTGAAAAACTGTTTTTT
d_call: TRBD2; j_call: TRBJ2-5; v_call: TRBV20-1; clone_size: NA; cdr3_aa: CSATRTSGPETQYF; cdr3_nt: TGCAGTGCCACGAGGACTAGCGGGCCAGAGACCCAGTACTTC
d_call: TRBD2; j_call: TRBJ2-4; v_call: TRBV19; clone_size: few; cdr3_aa: CASSTSPGLTKYIQYF; cdr3_nt: TGTGCCAGTAGTACCTCCCCGGGACTAACCAAGTACATTCAGTACTTC
d_call: NA; j_call: TRBJ2-3; v_call: TRBV7-9; clone_size: NA; cdr3_aa: CASSSHSGTDTQYF; cdr3_nt: TGTGCCAGCAGCTCTCATAGTGGAACAGATACGCAGTATTTT
d_call: NA; j_call: TRBJ2-2; v_call: TRBV4-2; clone_size: few; cdr3_aa: CASSRPGAYSNTGELFF; cdr3_nt: TGTGCCAGCAGTCGGCCGGGGGCCTATTCGAACACCGGGGAGCTGTTTTTT
d_call: TRBD2; j_call: TRBJ2-1; v_call: TRBV4-2; clone_size: few; cdr3_aa: CASSRYGASGETYNEQFF; cdr3_nt: TGTGCCAGCAGCCGCTATGGGGCTAGCGGAGAGACCTACAATGAGCAGTTCTTC
d_call: TRBD2; j_call: TRBJ2-5; v_call: TRBV11-2; clone_size: NA; cdr3_aa: CASSLGGTGGRETQYF; cdr3_nt: TGTGCCAGCAGCTTAGGAGGAACGGGGGGGCGAGAGACCCAGTACTTC
d_call: NA; j_call: TRBJ1-2; v_call: TRBV29-1; clone_size: few; cdr3_aa: CSVTGPGTANYGYTF; cdr3_nt: TGCAGCGTTACTGGGCCGGGGACCGCTAACTATGGCTACACCTTC
d_call: NA; j_call: TRBJ2-3; v_call: TRBV7-7; clone_size: many; cdr3_aa: CASKNAGADTQYF; cdr3_nt: TGTGCTAGCAAGAATGCGGGCGCAGATACGCAGTATTTT
d_call: NA; j_call: TRBJ2-3; v_call: TRBV4-3; clone_size: few; cdr3_aa: CASSQDLRVTDTQYF; cdr3_nt: TGCGCCAGCAGCCAAGATCTGAGGGTAACAGATACGCAGTATTTT
d_call: TRBD1; j_call: TRBJ1-5; v_call: TRBV6-2/TRBV6-3; clone_size: NA; cdr3_aa: CASSYDRGRTQPQHF; cdr3_nt: TGTGCCAGCAGTTACGACAGGGGGCGGACTCAGCCCCAGCATTTT
d_call: TRBD1; j_call: TRBJ2-3; v_call: TRBV25-1; clone_size: NA; cdr3_aa: CASSQITRTGMGKADTQYF; cdr3_nt: TGTGCCAGCAGCCAAATTACCCGGACAGGGATGGGGAAGGCAGATACGCAGTATTTT
d_call: NA; j_call: TRBJ2-2; v_call: TRBV6-2/TRBV6-3; clone_size: many; cdr3_aa: CASSYWAGELFF; cdr3_nt: TGTGCCAGCAGTTACTGGGCCGGGGAGCTGTTTTTT
d_call: NA; j_call: TRBJ1-4; v_call: TRBV2; clone_size: NA; cdr3_aa: CATRQDNEKLFF; cdr3_nt: TGTGCCACAAGACAGGATAATGAAAAACTGTTTTTT
d_call: NA; j_call: TRBJ2-1; v_call: TRBV7-2; clone_size: few; cdr3_aa: CASSPRENNEQFF; cdr3_nt: TGTGCCAGCAGCCCCCGGGAGAACAATGAGCAGTTCTTC
d_call: NA; j_call: TRBJ1-1; v_call: TRBV18; clone_size: NA; cdr3_aa: CASSPRVRDTEAFF; cdr3_nt: TGTGCCAGCTCACCCAGGGTCAGGGACACTGAAGCTTTCTTT
d_call: NA; j_call: TRBJ2-5; v_call: TRBV12-3/TRBV12-4; clone_size: NA; cdr3_aa: CASSLRPTPQETQYF; cdr3_nt: TGTGCCAGCAGTTTACGGCCTACCCCCCAAGAGACCCAGTACTTC
d_call: NA; j_call: TRBJ2-4; v_call: TRBV9; clone_size: NA; cdr3_aa: CASSVGPAGWNIQYF; cdr3_nt: TGTGCCAGCAGCGTAGGTCCTGCGGGGTGGAACATTCAGTACTTC
d_call: NA; j_call: TRBJ2-7; v_call: TRBV7-2; clone_size: few; cdr3_aa: CASSLATGAYEQYF; cdr3_nt: TGTGCCAGCAGCTTAGCGACGGGGGCCTACGAGCAGTACTTC
d_call: TRBD1; j_call: TRBJ1-1; v_call: TRBV4-1; clone_size: few; cdr3_aa: CASSHNFRDRAMNTEAFF; cdr3_nt: TGCGCCAGCAGCCATAACTTCCGGGACAGAGCAATGAACACTGAAGCTTTCTTT
d_call: NA; j_call: TRBJ2-5; v_call: TRBV15; clone_size: NA; cdr3_aa: CATSRGTVTQETQYF; cdr3_nt: TGTGCCACCAGCAGAGGGACAGTAACCCAAGAGACCCAGTACTTC
d_call: TRBD2; j_call: TRBJ2-5; v_call: TRBV24-1; clone_size: NA; cdr3_aa: CATSDPGGETQYF; cdr3_nt: TGTGCCACCAGTGACCCGGGGGGGGAGACCCAGTACTTC
d_call: NA; j_call: TRBJ2-7; v_call: TRBV10-3; clone_size: NA; cdr3_aa: CASGSQGGPYEQYF; cdr3_nt: TGTGCCTCCGGGTCCCAGGGGGGTCCCTACGAGCAGTACTTC
d_call: NA; j_call: TRBJ1-1; v_call: TRBV2; clone_size: NA; cdr3_aa: CASRSGPEAFF; cdr3_nt: TGTGCCAGCAGATCTGGACCTGAAGCTTTCTTT